The rows below give T cell receptor beta chains drawn from one sample of a study of cytotoxic CD8 clonotypes in ibrutinib-treated CLL. TCRdb's copy holds only in-frame clones and misses some; the assay was immunoSEQ multiplex PCR. Of 100,000 or so clones listed, roughly 57% are singletons. Sequences were derived from PBMCs, sampled after 24 months of ibrutinib treatment. All receptors come from a human donor with chronic lymphocytic leukemia. Both conserved end residues are part of each CDR3. A D gene is named only where the DNA matches it firmly. A row's size may be missing; if present it is once, few, many or a size class.

TGTGCCAGCAGCGTCCCCGGGACATCCAGCTCCTACGAGCAGTACTTC CASSVPGTSSSYEQYF TRBJ2-7 - - TRBV5-4
TGTGCCAGCAGGGTGGGTGGGGTGATGAACGAGCAGTACTTC CASRVGGVMNEQYF TRBJ2-7 - - TRBV5-6
TGTGCCAGCAGCTTAACGCACTTCCCGGGGGCCACAGATACGCAGTATTTT CASSLTHFPGATDTQYF TRBJ2-3 once - TRBV7-3
TGTGCCTGGAGTGTACTGTCCAGGGGCTACGAGCAGTACTTC CAWSVLSRGYEQYF TRBJ2-7 - - TRBV30
TGTGCCACCAGCAGAGGGTCCGGGGACACCGGGGAGCTGTTTTTT CATSRGSGDTGELFF TRBJ2-2 - - TRBV15
TGTGCCAGCAGCCGATCCAGGGGACGCACAGATACGCAGTATTTT CASSRSRGRTDTQYF TRBJ2-3 - - TRBV7-3
TGTGCCTGGAGTGAGGGGTTTCGAGAGACCCAGTACTTC CAWSEGFRETQYF TRBJ2-5 few - TRBV30
TGTGCCAGCAGGGACCTTCTAGCCAAAAACATTCAGTACTTC CASRDLLAKNIQYF TRBJ2-4 - - TRBV6-1
TGTGCCTGGATCCTCTCTGGGGCCAACGTCCTGACTTTC CAWILSGANVLTF TRBJ2-6 few - TRBV30
TGCGCCAGCAGCCAAGTCCCAGGGGCTTATAATTCACCCCTCCACTTT CASSQVPGAYNSPLHF TRBJ1-6 - - TRBV4-1
TGTGCCAGCAGTTCGACAGGGGATTTCACAGATACGCAGTATTTT CASSSTGDFTDTQYF TRBJ2-3 - TRBD1 TRBV28
TGCGCCAGCAGCCCTGTATCGACAGGCCCCTCTGGGGCCAACGTCCTGACTTTC CASSPVSTGPSGANVLTF TRBJ2-6 - - TRBV5-1
TGTGCCATCAGTGGGCCTAAAACGGACAGAAACTCCTACGAGCAGTACTTC CAISGPKTDRNSYEQYF TRBJ2-7 - - TRBV10-3
TGTGCCAGCAGCCAGAGTGGGGTCCAGTACTTC CASSQSGVQYF TRBJ2-7 few - TRBV28
TGTGCCAGCAGCGTAGCGGGACAGGGAACCTACGAGCAGTACTTC CASSVAGQGTYEQYF TRBJ2-7 few TRBD1 TRBV9
TGCACCAGCAGCCAAAGCCCCCCGGGGGCCATCGTGGAGTACTTC CTSSQSPPGAIVEYF TRBJ2-5 - - TRBV1
TGCGCCAGCAGTCATCGAGCGGGGGACCCCAATCAGCCCCAGCATTTT CASSHRAGDPNQPQHF TRBJ1-5 - - TRBV23-1
TGTGCCGGCACCAGGGGCCCGAGCACTGAAGCTTTCTTT CAGTRGPSTEAFF TRBJ1-1 few - TRBV30
TGTGCCAGCAGGCCCGGGTGGGACACCGGGGAGCTGTTTTTT CASRPGWDTGELFF TRBJ2-2 - - TRBV27
TGTGCCAGTCAGGGTTCCACCTACGAGCAGTACTTC CASQGSTYEQYF TRBJ2-7 few - TRBV14